This record concerns one T cell receptor beta chain sequence. Its target is not known. TCRdb keeps only in-frame clones here, not all; method: immunoSEQ multiplex PCR. The sample carries hundreds of thousands of clones, 67% recorded once. This sample stems from a study of cytotoxic CD8 clonotypes in ibrutinib-treated CLL. Germline V gene lookup returns CDR1 MGHRA and CDR2 YSYEKL. This CDR3 contains 15 residues. The V and J ends lost 4 bases and 1 base respectively, with 12 bases between them. Overall study findings and caveats: Timing of sampling differed between sustained-remission and progressing patients. Rare overall, public clonotypes shrank or held steady under therapy.

The sample here was PBMCs, taken after 36 months of ibrutinib treatment. This sequence was found in a human donor with chronic lymphocytic leukemia. The chain joins TRBV4-1 to TRBJ2-3; D is uncertain. The CDR3 nucleotides read TGCGCCAGCAGCCTTCGGCTGGGCCGCACAGATACGCAGTATTTT. Translation: CASSLRLGRTDTQYF.